The sequence of this T cell receptor beta chain was determined in a study of cytomegalovirus exposure and HLA in healthy donors (dated by TCRdb to about 2017). Broadly, across the study: An earlier analysis of about 530 of the donors reported 276 Gb of sequence data and 95 million to 140 million unique TCR beta sequences obtained from about 179 million T cells. A later genetic analysis took genome-wide SNP genotypes for about 55% of the 666 donors and used that subset as a discovery cohort. The aim of the study was to test whether cataloging public T cell receptors could identify signatures of past pathogen exposure. Rather than using new phenotypic data, the later analysis identified candidate immune exposures from TCR beta sequences and from how often those sequences occurred across donors. Typing coverage varied by locus: roughly 629-630 donors for A, B, C, DRB1 and DQB1; roughly 500 for DQA1; around 570 for DPA1; more than 450 for DPB1. Along with the approximately 600-subject first cohort, a separate validation cohort of over 90 different subjects was used. Among the roughly 380 genotyped donors, around 81% belonged to the genetic ancestry cluster associated with self-reported Caucasian donors. All discovery cohort repertoires had been generated on a single sequencing platform. A few DR-DQ haplotypes were handled as single units for association and clustering because linkage in the cohort was strong. A later analysis re-examined previously published TCR beta repertoires from more than 550 donors and added high-resolution HLA genotyping to investigate patterns of TCR occurrence. An early release that covered fewer than 800 HLA-typed donors contained around 300 gigabases of sequencing data and 80 million or so unique TCR sequences. HLA typing covered class I and class II loci at four-digit resolution. Among almost 400 genotyped donors of the cohort, an average of about 240,000 unique TCR beta nucleotide sequences were sequenced per donor, roughly 20% of them non-productive. Donor age, sex, ethnicity and CMV serostatus were collected together with the repertoire data. To predict cytomegalovirus infection status, the study combined high-throughput TCR immunosequencing, statistical association of individual TCRs with disease status, and machine learning. The T cell repertoires of around 730 subjects were profiled by immunosequencing and related to cytomegalovirus serostatus. An earlier analysis of about 600 of the donors used high-throughput TCR beta sequencing to judge whether each TCR beta V gene segment behaved as functional or pseudogenic. Results and caveats for the whole study, not just this receptor: Linkage disequilibrium might explain the correlated functional status among segregating V segments, but an unknown experimental factor could not be ruled out. Some IMGT-functional V segments, including TRBV6-2 and TRBV6-3, could not be distinguished by the 87-base-pair reads and were therefore excluded. Immune exposure information for the cohort was limited to CMV serostatus. While some public TCRs were present in many individuals, most TCR sequences turned up only very rarely across donors. A further reported finding was that TCR beta sequences accurately predicted the HLA-A and HLA-B alleles for most subjects in the first cohort. Because counts were too low, around 18 rarely observed V segments, including chromosome 9 orphons, were left out of the earlier analysis of 500 to 750 of the donors. The sequencing pipeline was judged likely to have produced a cluster of highly shared sequence variants as a technical artifact. The classifier was reported to diagnose cytomegalovirus status with high specificity and sensitivity in both the original cohort and the validation cohort. Only TCR beta chains were sequenced in this cohort, and the absence of alpha or paired-chain data limited detectable features. In an earlier analysis of a few hundred of the donors, most TCR beta V segments were observed in productive rearrangements about 87% or about 30% of the time, broadly matching IMGT annotations. Because HLA typing was unavailable for some donors at each locus, only the typed subset was used in association tests. A later analysis found that HLA-associated TCR beta chains were more clonally expanded and had lower generation probabilities than equally common non-associated chains. According to a later analysis, parvovirus B19, influenza, CMV and Epstein-Barr virus appeared linked to several top co-occurrence clusters. In the study, roughly 160 TCR beta chains were listed as associated with cytomegalovirus. Compared with the approximately 700-donor mean, donors in an Asian-associated ancestry cluster had fewer N-insertions in productive TCRs, according to a later genetic analysis. According to the authors, the approach could potentially be generalized to other disease states and immunological phenotypes. The presence/absence analyses assumed that sequencing depth was roughly uniform across donors, and that assumption may not be true. Assigning TCR associations to individual alleles was difficult when HLA alleles, especially DR and DQ, strongly co-occurred. A later genetic analysis associated a missense DCLRE1C variant with V-gene and J-gene trimming of TCR beta chains, and an independent cohort replicated the association. According to a later analysis, most CMV-associated TCR beta chains appeared to be HLA-restricted, and the HLA associations seemed to be driven largely by CMV exposure. Specific HLA alleles were associated with roughly 17,000 TCR beta sequences at a false discovery rate of 0.05 in a later analysis. A few of the identified cytomegalovirus-associated TCR beta chains were confirmed in vitro to be specific for cytomegalovirus antigens. In a later analysis, TCR association rates were found to vary across HLA loci, with the most associated TCRs seen for DRB1 alleles and the fewest for HLA-C alleles.

The cohort comprised fewer than 750 healthy bone marrow donors. All cohort members were sampled while nominally healthy, although unrecorded immune exposures were likely present. The donor tested CMV seropositive and was one of the 289 seropositive cohort members. A peripheral blood sample was collected from each donor, and TCR beta sequencing was performed on peripheral blood mononuclear cells. The Qiagen DNeasy Blood Extraction Kit was used to extract genomic DNA from the blood cell samples. The CDR3 runs 13 residues from the cysteine to the phenylalanine. Only CDR3 DNA is held: 39 bases, read in frame from base 1. The germline V gene specifies MNHEY as CDR1 and SVGAGI as CDR2. Compared with germline, V lacks 8 bases and J lacks 6 bases; bases without a gene match: 8. This clone was recorded a few times. There is no known antigen for this receptor. Base quality data are lacking; no much larger clone is found one base away.

The library was produced with the immunoSEQ multiplex PCR assay. For the multiplex PCR, a mixture combining 60 forward primers for TCR Vbeta segments and 13 reverse primers for TCR Jbeta segments was used. The CDR3 region of rearranged TCR beta genes was amplified from genomic DNA by a multiplex PCR assay. The Illumina HiSeq System was used to sequence the amplified TCR beta libraries as 87-base-pair reads. Per the original workflow: Across the 670 or so repertoires, a later analysis counted 80 million or so unique TCR beta chains, around 11 million of which were shared by at least two donors. Raw reads were error-corrected and collapsed into unique sequences by a nearest-neighbor algorithm in which closely related sequences were merged to remove PCR and sequencing errors. Alignment of CDR3 sequences to IMGT reference sequences was used to assign V, D and J gene segments. Each retained sequence needed at least a six-nucleotide match to both a V gene segment and a J gene segment. A rearrangement was called productive if the CDR3 had no stop codons and remained in frame with V and J, and every other rearrangement was called non-productive. Following IMGT convention, CDR3 was defined as the stretch from the second conserved V-encoded cysteine to the conserved J-encoded phenylalanine. The earlier analysis of 450 to 750 of the donors excluded any sequence lacking an unambiguous match to a single V gene segment. In an earlier analysis of 450 to 700 of the donors, V segments were called functional above 56.7% productive rearrangements and were called segregating when the between-donor standard deviation exceeded 5%. To diagnose cytomegalovirus status from the catalog of TCR beta chain sequences, a statistical classification framework was built. A later analysis assigned V and J genes by comparing TCR nucleotide sequences with IMGT/GENE-DB human TR gene sequences. A later analysis assigned CDR3 sequences and most-parsimonious VDJ recombination scenarios with the TCRdist pipeline. A later analysis defined each TCR beta chain by its CDR3 amino acid sequence plus V-gene family, and excluded reads lacking a unique V-gene family. A later analysis removed 500 to 650 highly shared, low-generation-probability nucleotide sequences to deal with suspected cross-contamination and a sequencing artifact. For each public chain, a later analysis derived a clonal expansion index from normalized ranks of inferred template counts within each repertoire. In a later analysis, generation probabilities were computed using a VDJ recombination model fitted to out-of-frame rearrangements, and the results were checked against IGoR. Hypergeometric tests were used in a later analysis to score TCR-TCR, TCR-HLA and TCR-CMV co-occurrence, with a repertoire-size bias correction applied to the TCR pairs. A later analysis estimated false discovery rates by permuting HLA or CMV assignments 20 times. A later analysis grouped co-occurring TCRs with DBSCAN, adding TCRdist sequence similarity when clustering within HLA-allele-positive subsets. Co-occurrence clustering excluded repertoires with fewer than 30,000 or more than 120,000 public chains, plus five with anomalous nucleotide sharing. The clones in this table, taken by TCRdb from immuneACCESS, are in-frame only. Not every clone is retained; where verified, under half of the shortfall comes from an unresolved V gene, and the cause of the rest is unknown. V and J calls plus clone size are reproduced from that table; the DNA served to infer D and trimming. In this sample the table shows 95,000 to 150,000 clones, about 10% of which occur a single time. The ten biggest clones cover 4.6% of the sample.

What was sequenced was PBMCs. This TCR derives from a woman aged 18-35 years in good health and CMV-seropositive. The rearrangement joined TRBV6-5 to TRBJ1-2, with 8 bases in between that match TRBD1. The CDR3 corresponds to CASRVGQGNGYTF. The DNA sequence follows: TGTGCCAGCCGGGTAGGACAGGGCAATGGCTACACCTTC.